The rows below give T cell receptor beta chains drawn from one sample of a study of shared clonotypes between healthy human individuals. TCRdb's table, derived via immunoSEQ multiplex PCR, lists solely in-frame clones and lacks some. The sample carries some 1.5 million clones, 96% recorded once. Sequenced material: naive CD4+ T cells sorted from blood. The receptors shown here come from a man aged 25 to 40 in good health. Each CDR3 is given without its conserved first and last residue. Clone size appears in some rows only: once, few, many, or a class for an expanded clone.

TRBJ2-7	TRBV2	.	ASSEMGLADEQY
TRBJ1-1	TRBV29-1	once	SAGQSLNTEAF
TRBJ2-3	TRBV13	.	ASSLEDTQY
TRBJ2-7	TRBV18	.	ASSPPGTGVDEQY
TRBJ1-2	TRBV6-5	.	ASSHSIVDGYT
TRBJ1-1	TRBV9	.	ASSVLDRGHTEAF
TRBJ2-6	TRBV7-9	.	ASSLTGSTGANVLT
TRBJ2-1	TRBV14	.	ASSPHKLAGGPFVEQF
TRBJ2-1	TRBV13	.	YSSGPPSNEQF
TRBJ1-2	TRBV9	.	ASSPRLGVGNYGYT
TRBJ2-5	TRBV27	once	ASSLLPVQRETQY
TRBJ1-1	TRBV19	.	ASRNSREGKGNTEAF
TRBJ2-5	TRBV5-4	.	ASSSGTGASGTQY
TRBJ2-5	TRBV18	.	ASSPLEWETQY
TRBJ2-2	TRBV11-3	.	ASSLGAGITGELF
TRBJ2-2	TRBV28	.	ASSLLYLRGTGELF
TRBJ2-5	TRBV5-5	.	ASSLAEYTPEY
TRBJ2-2	TRBV7-3	.	ASSFGGGQNTGELF
TRBJ2-7	TRBV5-1	.	ASRTELPYEQY
TRBJ2-3	TRBV7-2	.	ASSLQDTQY
TRBJ2-1	TRBV14	.	ASRQGPGTKQF
TRBJ2-5	TRBV20-1	.	SADRGETQY
TRBJ2-3	TRBV9	.	ASSSGDRFSTDTQY
TRBJ1-1	TRBV2	.	ASRISGGTEAF
TRBJ2-5	TRBV11-3	.	ASSDRGEREETQY
TRBJ2-1	TRBV9	.	ASSVASGRALNEQF
TRBJ1-1	TRBV6-6	.	ASGAPQGPEAF
TRBJ2-7	TRBV5-4	.	ASSLRARAEQY
TRBJ2-5	TRBV9	.	ASSRTSRSAIQETQY
TRBJ1-1	TRBV6-1	.	ASRRRGENTEAF
TRBJ2-2	TRBV5-5	.	ASSPGGGSGELF
TRBJ2-1	TRBV9	once	ASSETVYNEQF
TRBJ2-3	TRBV6-1	.	ASSRTGESTDTQY
TRBJ2-7	TRBV19	.	ASSSLPGQGAVEQY
TRBJ2-1	TRBV5-1	.	ASSLIGGNNEQF
TRBJ2-2	TRBV1	.	TSSSDRGGGWTGELF
TRBJ2-3	TRBV7-3	.	ASSLLQGGSDTQY
TRBJ2-3	TRBV27	few	ASSLFRASDTQY
TRBJ2-5	TRBV6-1	.	ASSVAGIYQETQY
TRBJ2-7	TRBV2	.	ASRPDSYEQY
TRBJ1-5	TRBV7-2	.	ASSLAGRTSNQPQH
TRBJ1-2	TRBV19	.	ASRTAGRYGYT
TRBJ2-1	TRBV7-6	.	ASSFGTGSGLAGHNEQF
TRBJ2-1	TRBV10-2	.	ASSESGKGRNYNEQF
TRBJ2-2	TRBV28	.	ASSLGGAAGELF
TRBJ1-1	TRBV11-2	.	ASSLSVANTEAF
TRBJ2-7	TRBV4-3	.	ASSQRTGLGDEQY
TRBJ2-1	TRBV2	.	ASKGASGSAYNEQF
TRBJ2-5	TRBV5-1	.	ASRTGTQETQY
TRBJ2-2	TRBV9	.	ASSVASGNTGELF
TRBJ2-1	TRBV19	.	ASRTGRGNLPSGGRNEQF
TRBJ2-2	TRBV10-1	.	ASSPGLAGGNTGELF
TRBJ1-2	TRBV28	.	ASSLNRGREPNYGYT
TRBJ2-2	TRBV28	.	ASSFVTGSPGELF
TRBJ2-7	TRBV14	.	ASSKISGRNYEQY
TRBJ2-3	TRBV6-5	.	ASSYWQDTDTQY
TRBJ2-7	TRBV28	.	ASSFPVGYEQY
TRBJ2-1	TRBV9	.	ASSVGASGPYNEQF
TRBJ2-7	TRBV7-2	.	ASSREVDHEQY